Listed here is a single TCR beta chain. Which antigen it targets is not known. Per-base qualities were not stored, and no clone one base away is much larger. The library came from 5' RACE. The data were produced on an Illumina HiSeq 2500. The second PCR ran for roughly 7 to 12 cycles and used a J-beta primer mix along with a sample-barcoded 5' primer. A unique molecular identifier was introduced onto each TCR beta cDNA molecule by a template-switch 5' adaptor carrying 12 random nucleotides. Each sample yielded at least 3 million CDR3-containing paired-end reads. All of the RNA was converted into first-strand cDNA using the Mint cDNA synthesis kit, with a TRBC-specific oligonucleotide serving as the primer. After uracil-DNA glycosylase treatment, a first 18-cycle PCR used universal primers M1SS and BC2_uni_R on all cDNA. The original pipeline was this. For normalization, 1 million high-quality reads were randomly selected from each sample, with every read carrying a distinct molecular identifier. Reads with shared molecular identifiers were discarded instead of being binned into consensus sequences. MiTCR, with a Q25 quality threshold and the strictest error-elimination algorithm, was used for CDR3 identification, clonotype clustering and error correction. A nonparametric unseen species model with Euler transformation was used to estimate a lower bound on total TCR beta diversity. TCRdb handled the public reads itself, with Q25 trimming in fastp and clone calling in MiXCR, and kept productive beta chains. Every distinct CDR3 protein forms one entry, paired with its most common genes and DNA. The authors' filters were not applied to this entry. The sample records 1,300,000 or so distinct CDR3 sequences, approximately 59% of which are singletons. More than 6% of the sample rests with the top ten.

The sample belongs to a study of blood T cells in healthy people across ages (dated by TCRdb to between 2014 and 2017). With respect to the entire study: In model experiments, template switching captured roughly one uniquely barcoded TCR beta cDNA molecule for every two T cells. To track age-related changes in TCR beta repertoire diversity, the study relied on deep sequencing normalized with unique cDNA molecular identifiers. The donors were divided into four age groups: young (average around 17 years), middle-aged (about 41), aged (approximately 64) and long-lived (about 79). To avoid experimental bias, donors of different ages were distributed randomly across sequencing lanes. Two additional independent replicas of 1 million unique cDNA reads from the same blood draw were analyzed for two donors (one aged 18 to 30 and one aged 80 or older).

Systemically healthy Caucasian individuals from Russia, some 40 in total and aged roughly 6 to 100 years, were included as donors. Approximately 9.3 milliliters of peripheral blood were collected from each donor into EDTA-treated Vacutainer tubes. Ficoll-Paque density-gradient centrifugation was used to isolate PBMCs, with at least 6.5 million obtained per sample. Trizol reagent was used to extract total RNA from PBMCs, with at least 6 micrograms per sample. For every donor, an aliquot of PBMCs went through flow cytometry to measure the percentages of naive CD45RAhigh/CD27high T cells. Overall study outcomes, separate from this receptor: Estimates of total diversity based on one million sequenced T cells were regarded as lower bounds and as underestimates. Compared with the aged group, the long-lived group had more naive CD4+ T cells, fewer expanded clones and increased TCR diversity, a pattern suggesting age selection. There was a strong correlation between observed TCR beta diversity and the percentage of naive T cells measured by flow cytometry. As age increased, observed TCR beta diversity per million T cells dropped in a roughly linear way, and a significant reduction was already evident by age 40. Because the CMV infection status of the donors was unknown, age-related changes in expanded clonotypes may potentially have been confounded. Since profiling was done on bulk unsorted PBMCs, naive and antigen-experienced compartments could not be conclusively compared.

From the cysteine up to the phenylalanine, the CDR3 has a length of 13 residues. Only CDR3 DNA remains: 39 bases, in frame from the first base. For CDR1 and CDR2, the germline V gene lists SGHRS and YFSETQ. The germline V end is reduced by 4 bases and the J end by 7 bases; junction bases left unmatched: 6. The specimen was blood. This sequence was found in a man between 18 and 35 years old in good health. The V and J genes are TRBV5-1 and TRBJ1-1, with 8 bases aligning to TRBD1. The DNA sequence is given as TGCGCCAGCAGCGCGGACAGGGACCTTGAAGCTTTCTTT. Translated, this gives CASSADRDLEAFF.